This is a list of T cell receptor beta chains from one sample in a study of CD8+ T cells in alopecia areata. Clones were read by immunoSEQ multiplex PCR, and TCRdb kept only the in-frame ones, dropping some. The top ten hold approximately 3.4% of the sample, which has over 150,000 clones, 45% to 75% seen once. The input for sequencing was CD4+ T cells sorted from blood, taken at week 4, from a patient treated with tofacitinib. The receptors here all came from a human donor with alopecia areata. Both conserved end residues are part of each CDR3. Fields, in order: J gene, D gene, V gene, clone size, CDR3 protein, CDR3 DNA. D genes are given only for firm matches. Size values are once, few and many counts, or a class for expanded clones, and some rows have none.

j_gene: TRBJ2-1
d_gene: -
v_gene: TRBV5-1
abundance: few
CDR3aa: CASSLEGNEQFF
CDR3nt: TGCGCCAGCAGCTTGGAAGGGAATGAGCAGTTCTTC

j_gene: TRBJ1-5
d_gene: TRBD1
v_gene: TRBV4-1
abundance: few
CDR3aa: CASSQPRGQGNQPQHF
CDR3nt: TGCGCCAGCAGCCAGCCCCGGGGACAGGGGAATCAGCCCCAGCATTTT

j_gene: TRBJ1-2
d_gene: -
v_gene: TRBV10-3
abundance: -
CDR3aa: CASTGPTLYGYTF
CDR3nt: TGTGCCAGTACAGGACCAACCCTCTATGGCTACACCTTC

j_gene: TRBJ1-1
d_gene: TRBD1
v_gene: TRBV27
abundance: -
CDR3aa: CASSLQGAATEAFF
CDR3nt: TGTGCCAGCAGTCTTCAGGGGGCCGCCACTGAAGCTTTCTTT

j_gene: TRBJ2-3
d_gene: -
v_gene: TRBV5-1
abundance: -
CDR3aa: CASSLDRAADTQYF
CDR3nt: TGCGCCAGCAGCTTGGACCGGGCCGCAGATACGCAGTATTTT

j_gene: TRBJ1-1
d_gene: -
v_gene: TRBV15
abundance: few
CDR3aa: CATTLGVNTEAFF
CDR3nt: TGTGCCACCACTTTGGGGGTGAACACTGAAGCTTTCTTT

j_gene: TRBJ2-1
d_gene: TRBD2
v_gene: TRBV9
abundance: few
CDR3aa: CASSVVAGNSYNEQFF
CDR3nt: TGTGCCAGCAGCGTAGTAGCGGGGAACTCCTACAATGAGCAGTTCTTC

j_gene: TRBJ2-1
d_gene: -
v_gene: TRBV7-2
abundance: -
CDR3aa: CASSSGTPNNEQFF
CDR3nt: TGTGCCAGCAGTTCCGGGACACCGAACAATGAGCAGTTCTTC

j_gene: TRBJ1-6
d_gene: -
v_gene: TRBV7-2
abundance: once
CDR3aa: CASSRRGNSPLHF
CDR3nt: TGTGCCAGCAGCCGTCGGGGAAATTCACCCCTCCACTTT

j_gene: TRBJ2-1
d_gene: -
v_gene: TRBV29-1
abundance: once
CDR3aa: CSVIRGDEQFF
CDR3nt: TGCAGCGTTATTAGAGGGGATGAGCAGTTCTTC

j_gene: TRBJ1-3
d_gene: -
v_gene: TRBV9
abundance: few
CDR3aa: CASSPLLGGNTIYF
CDR3nt: TGTGCCAGCAGCCCCCTGTTGGGTGGAAACACCATATATTTT

j_gene: TRBJ1-2
d_gene: -
v_gene: TRBV29-1
abundance: -
CDR3aa: CSVDRDGDYGYTF
CDR3nt: TGCAGCGTTGACCGGGACGGAGACTATGGCTACACCTTC

j_gene: TRBJ1-2
d_gene: TRBD1
v_gene: TRBV6-1
abundance: -
CDR3aa: CASSLRTGDYGYTF
CDR3nt: TGTGCCAGCAGTCTACGGACAGGAGACTATGGCTACACCTTC

j_gene: TRBJ1-6
d_gene: -
v_gene: TRBV6-1
abundance: -
CDR3aa: CASSDQPRGGNSPLHF
CDR3nt: TGTGCCAGCAGTGATCAACCAAGGGGCGGTAATTCACCCCTCCACTTT

j_gene: TRBJ1-1
d_gene: -
v_gene: TRBV29-1
abundance: few
CDR3aa: CSVEGLRQAEAFF
CDR3nt: TGCAGCGTTGAGGGTCTGCGGCAGGCTGAAGCTTTCTTT

j_gene: TRBJ2-7
d_gene: TRBD1
v_gene: TRBV7-9
abundance: -
CDR3aa: CASSPRWDRGRDEQYF
CDR3nt: TGTGCCAGCAGCCCACGTTGGGACAGGGGGCGGGACGAGCAGTACTTC

j_gene: TRBJ2-7
d_gene: -
v_gene: TRBV30
abundance: -
CDR3aa: CAWSLNWEVDEQYF
CDR3nt: TGTGCCTGGAGTCTAAATTGGGAGGTCGACGAGCAGTACTTC

j_gene: TRBJ2-1
d_gene: -
v_gene: TRBV6-5
abundance: -
CDR3aa: CASSLTGRAYNEQFF
CDR3nt: TGTGCCAGCAGTTTAACCGGCCGAGCCTACAATGAGCAGTTCTTC

j_gene: TRBJ2-6
d_gene: -
v_gene: TRBV5-1
abundance: -
CDR3aa: CASSSPQDSSGANVLTF
CDR3nt: TGCGCCAGCAGCTCACCCCAGGATAGCTCTGGGGCCAACGTCCTGACTTTC

j_gene: TRBJ1-2
d_gene: -
v_gene: TRBV20-1
abundance: -
CDR3aa: CSAPRDEGYTF
CDR3nt: TGCAGTGCTCCTCGGGACGAGGGCTACACCTTC

j_gene: TRBJ1-5
d_gene: TRBD1
v_gene: TRBV29-1
abundance: -
CDR3aa: CSVVQGTNQPQHF
CDR3nt: TGCAGCGTAGTACAGGGGACCAATCAGCCCCAGCATTTT

j_gene: TRBJ2-3
d_gene: TRBD1
v_gene: TRBV5-1
abundance: -
CDR3aa: CASSFRGQPPADTQYF
CDR3nt: TGCGCCAGCAGCTTTCGGGGACAGCCCCCCGCAGATACGCAGTATTTT

j_gene: TRBJ1-5
d_gene: -
v_gene: TRBV5-1
abundance: -
CDR3aa: CASSPTGGGNQPQHF
CDR3nt: TGCGCCAGCAGCCCCACGGGGGGTGGCAATCAGCCCCAGCATTTT

j_gene: TRBJ2-1
d_gene: -
v_gene: TRBV29-1
abundance: -
CDR3aa: CSVGATRFGNEQFF
CDR3nt: TGCAGCGTTGGTGCGACCCGGTTTGGTAATGAGCAGTTCTTC

j_gene: TRBJ2-3
d_gene: -
v_gene: TRBV29-1
abundance: few
CDR3aa: CSANSRGSTDTQYF
CDR3nt: TGCAGCGCTAACTCGCGGGGATCTACGGATACGCAGTATTTT

j_gene: TRBJ1-1
d_gene: -
v_gene: TRBV6-4
abundance: few
CDR3aa: CASSGGPGTEAFF
CDR3nt: TGTGCCAGCAGTGGAGGGCCGGGCACTGAAGCTTTCTTT

j_gene: TRBJ2-3
d_gene: TRBD1
v_gene: TRBV4-1
abundance: few
CDR3aa: CASSRPPGQNTDTQYF
CDR3nt: TGCGCCAGCAGCCGCCCTCCGGGACAGAACACAGATACGCAGTATTTT

j_gene: TRBJ2-4
d_gene: -
v_gene: TRBV4-3
abundance: -
CDR3aa: CASSRRGDIQYF
CDR3nt: TGCGCCAGCAGTCGCAGGGGAGACATTCAGTACTTC

j_gene: TRBJ2-5
d_gene: -
v_gene: TRBV6-1
abundance: -
CDR3aa: CASSLETQYF
CDR3nt: TGTGCCAGCAGCCTAGAGACCCAGTACTTC

j_gene: TRBJ1-6
d_gene: -
v_gene: TRBV27
abundance: -
CDR3aa: CASSLVVRSSYNSPLHF
CDR3nt: TGTGCCAGCAGTTTGGTTGTTAGGAGCTCCTATAATTCACCCCTCCACTTT

j_gene: TRBJ2-7
d_gene: -
v_gene: TRBV18
abundance: -
CDR3aa: CASSLPGALGEQYF
CDR3nt: TGTGCCAGCTCACTACCAGGGGCCCTAGGTGAGCAGTACTTC

j_gene: TRBJ1-6
d_gene: -
v_gene: TRBV30
abundance: -
CDR3aa: CAWTAGRGERNSPLHF
CDR3nt: TGTGCCTGGACCGCCGGACGAGGCGAGCGGAATTCACCCCTCCACTTT

j_gene: TRBJ2-6
d_gene: -
v_gene: TRBV6-5
abundance: few
CDR3aa: CASSFGGSGANVLTF
CDR3nt: TGTGCCAGCAGCTTCGGGGGTTCTGGGGCCAACGTCCTGACTTTC

j_gene: TRBJ2-3
d_gene: -
v_gene: TRBV2
abundance: -
CDR3aa: CASGTDTQYF
CDR3nt: TGTGCCAGCGGGACAGATACGCAGTATTTT

j_gene: TRBJ2-5
d_gene: -
v_gene: TRBV10-3
abundance: -
CDR3aa: CAIRGDTTQETQYF
CDR3nt: TGTGCCATCAGGGGGGACACTACCCAAGAGACCCAGTACTTC

j_gene: TRBJ2-5
d_gene: -
v_gene: TRBV11-2
abundance: few
CDR3aa: CASSPRLSLQETQYF
CDR3nt: TGTGCCAGCAGCCCCCGGCTGAGCCTCCAAGAGACCCAGTACTTC

j_gene: TRBJ1-1
d_gene: TRBD1
v_gene: TRBV25-1
abundance: -
CDR3aa: CASSESRTGDTEAFF
CDR3nt: TGTGCCAGCAGTGAATCTCGGACAGGGGACACTGAAGCTTTCTTT

j_gene: TRBJ2-3
d_gene: TRBD2
v_gene: TRBV30
abundance: -
CDR3aa: CAWSGGGPSTDTQYF
CDR3nt: TGTGCCTGGAGCGGGGGGGGTCCTAGCACAGATACGCAGTATTTT

j_gene: TRBJ1-4
d_gene: -
v_gene: TRBV15
abundance: few
CDR3aa: CATSIGRGQGEKLFF
CDR3nt: TGTGCCACCAGCATCGGCCGGGGGCAGGGTGAAAAACTGTTTTTT

j_gene: TRBJ1-1
d_gene: TRBD1
v_gene: TRBV6-5
abundance: -
CDR3aa: CASTGQGAMNTEAFF
CDR3nt: TGTGCCAGCACCGGACAGGGGGCTATGAACACTGAAGCTTTCTTT

j_gene: TRBJ1-2
d_gene: -
v_gene: TRBV2
abundance: -
CDR3aa: CASSEAQGLYGYTF
CDR3nt: TGTGCCAGCAGTGAAGCGCAGGGGCTCTATGGCTACACCTTC

j_gene: TRBJ2-1
d_gene: TRBD2
v_gene: TRBV7-9
abundance: -
CDR3aa: CASSSPGLAGWGYNEQFF
CDR3nt: TGTGCCAGCAGCTCACCGGGACTAGCGGGGTGGGGCTACAATGAGCAGTTCTTC